This is a list of T cell receptor beta chains from one sample in a study of Ad26.COV2.S vaccination and SARS-CoV-2 variants. Some clones are missing from TCRdb's copy, which holds only in-frame ones; the method was immunoSEQ multiplex PCR. This sample has roughly 380,000 clones, with under 95% found just once. Source: peripheral blood, taken after recovery from COVID-19. Every receptor here comes from a human donor who had recovered from COVID-19. Both conserved end residues are part of each CDR3. D genes are given only for firm matches. Clone size is given for some rows only: seen once, a few or many times, or a class if the clone is expanded.

J | size | V | D | CDR3 | DNA
TRBJ2-3 | . | TRBV9 | . | CASSVDAPPTDTQYF | TGTGCCAGCAGCGTAGATGCCCCCCCCACAGATACGCAGTATTTT
TRBJ2-7 | . | TRBV18 | . | CASSPVVYEQYF | TGTGCCAGCTCACCAGTTGTCTACGAGCAGTACTTC
TRBJ1-4 | . | TRBV29-1 | TRBD1 | CSAAGQLNEKLFF | TGCAGCGCCGCGGGACAGCTTAATGAAAAACTGTTTTTT
TRBJ1-5 | . | TRBV7-9 | . | CASRDGKDQPQHF | TGTGCCAGTAGGGACGGGAAAGATCAGCCCCAGCATTTT
TRBJ2-1 | . | TRBV30 | . | CAWSVEVSGNEQFF | TGTGCCTGGAGTGTAGAGGTTAGCGGAAATGAGCAGTTCTTC
TRBJ2-3 | once | TRBV29-1 | . | CSVELTGGTDTQYF | TGCAGCGTTGAACTAACCGGCGGCACAGATACGCAGTATTTT
TRBJ2-1 | . | TRBV18 | TRBD2 | CASSPLSGGGKGEQFF | TGTGCCAGCTCACCACTCTCGGGGGGAGGTAAAGGTGAGCAGTTCTTC
TRBJ2-7 | . | TRBV3-1/TRBV3-2 | TRBD1 | CASSQVTGGHEQYF | TGTGCCAGCAGCCAAGTCACAGGGGGTCACGAGCAGTACTTC
TRBJ1-5 | . | TRBV7-2 | . | CASSSYMSNQPQHF | TGTGCCAGCAGCTCTTACATGAGCAATCAGCCCCAGCATTTT
TRBJ2-1 | . | TRBV20-1 | . | CSALDTNQQFF | TGCAGTGCTCTCGACACGAACCAGCAGTTCTTC
TRBJ2-7 | . | TRBV6-2/TRBV6-3 | . | CASSGELGQRNEQYF | TGTGCCAGCAGTGGCGAGTTGGGCCAACGGAACGAGCAGTACTTC
TRBJ1-5 | few | TRBV5-8 | . | CASSGGTGRPQHF | TGTGCCAGCAGCGGCGGTACAGGGAGGCCCCAGCATTTT
TRBJ1-2 | . | TRBV2 | TRBD1 | CASSVRTGGVYGYTF | TGTGCCAGCAGCGTCCGGACAGGGGGTGTCTATGGCTACACCTTC
TRBJ2-2 | . | TRBV6-2/TRBV6-3 | TRBD2 | CASSQIRPLAGVDTGELFF | TGTGCCAGCAGCCAAATCCGACCTCTAGCGGGGGTTGACACCGGGGAGCTGTTTTTT
TRBJ2-7 | . | TRBV9 | . | CASSVGNLYEQYF | TGTGCCAGCAGCGTGGGCAATTTATACGAGCAGTACTTC
TRBJ1-3 | . | TRBV5-1 | TRBD1 | CASSPGQGSGNTIYF | TGCGCCAGCAGCCCCGGACAGGGATCTGGAAACACCATATATTTT
TRBJ2-1 | . | TRBV11-2 | TRBD2 | CASRPTGTSVYNEQFF | TGTGCCAGCAGGCCCACCGGGACTAGCGTCTACAATGAGCAGTTCTTC
TRBJ2-2 | . | TRBV7-6 | TRBD1 | CASRIGQGGNTGELFF | TGTGCCAGCAGGATTGGACAGGGGGGGAACACCGGGGAGCTGTTTTTT
TRBJ1-2 | few | TRBV7-9 | . | CASSLDSLTAIEDGYTF | TGTGCCAGCAGCTTAGATTCCCTTACTGCTATAGAAGATGGCTACACCTTC
TRBJ2-2 | . | TRBV5-1 | . | CASSLKRAGDTGELFF | TGCGCCAGCAGCTTGAAGCGGGCAGGGGACACCGGGGAGCTGTTTTTT
TRBJ1-2 | . | TRBV7-9 | . | CASSPDNYGYTF | TGTGCCAGCAGCCCCGACAACTATGGCTACACCTTC
TRBJ2-5 | . | TRBV19 | . | CASSSLGAIEETQYF | TGTGCCAGTAGTAGTCTGGGGGCCATCGAAGAGACCCAGTACTTC
TRBJ2-5 | . | TRBV3-1/TRBV3-2 | TRBD1 | CASSHLGTATEFGTQYF | TGTGCCAGCAGCCACCTCGGGACAGCAACAGAGTTTGGGACCCAGTACTTC
TRBJ2-3 | . | TRBV5-1 | . | CASRPAPSTDTQYF | TGCGCCAGCCGGCCAGCTCCTAGCACAGATACGCAGTATTTT
TRBJ2-1 | . | TRBV19 | . | CASSDLVGGKLYNEQFF | TGTGCCAGTAGTGACCTTGTGGGGGGCAAGCTCTACAATGAGCAGTTCTTC
TRBJ2-7 | . | TRBV11-2 | TRBD1 | CASTKLVGTGPYEQYF | TGTGCCAGCACTAAACTAGTCGGGACAGGTCCATACGAGCAGTACTTC
TRBJ1-2 | . | TRBV3-1/TRBV3-2 | TRBD1 | CASSQEWGDSRGYTF | TGTGCCAGCAGCCAAGAATGGGGGGACAGTCGCGGCTACACCTTC
TRBJ2-3 | . | TRBV3-1/TRBV3-2 | . | CASSQDHALLKATQYF | TGTGCCAGCAGCCAAGATCACGCCCTCCTTAAAGCTACGCAGTATTTT
TRBJ2-5 | . | TRBV27 | . | CASSRRGQMETQYF | TGTGCCAGCAGTCGACGGGGACAAATGGAGACCCAGTACTTC
TRBJ2-7 | . | TRBV7-2 | TRBD2 | CASSLAAGGRYEQYF | TGTGCCAGCAGCTTAGCCGCGGGGGGGCGCTACGAGCAGTACTTC
TRBJ2-3 | . | TRBV24-1 | TRBD2 | CATSHGTSESTDTQYF | TGTGCCACCAGCCACGGGACTAGCGAGAGCACAGATACGCAGTATTTT
TRBJ1-4 | . | TRBV6-5 | . | CASSLAYSEKLFF | TGTGCCAGCAGTTTGGCCTACAGTGAAAAACTGTTTTTT
TRBJ1-2 | . | TRBV7-8 | . | CASSLARDVRYGYTF | TGTGCCAGCAGCTTAGCTAGGGACGTGAGATATGGCTACACCTTC
TRBJ1-3 | . | TRBV27 | . | CASRGGLSSGNTIYF | TGTGCCAGCAGGGGTGGTTTAAGCTCTGGAAACACCATATATTTT
TRBJ2-4 | . | TRBV4-1 | TRBD1 | CASSQEQTGGDIQYF | TGCGCCAGCAGCCAAGAACAGACAGGGGGTGACATTCAGTACTTC
TRBJ1-4 | . | TRBV6-5 | TRBD1 | CASADRGPHEKLFF | TGTGCCAGCGCCGACAGGGGGCCGCATGAAAAACTGTTTTTT
TRBJ2-1 | . | TRBV9 | . | CASSLSGLYNEQFF | TGTGCCAGCAGCTTGAGCGGGCTCTATAATGAGCAGTTCTTC
TRBJ1-4 | . | TRBV7-2 | TRBD1 | CASSLGTGVSNEKLFF | TGTGCCAGCAGCTTGGGGACAGGGGTTTCTAATGAAAAACTGTTTTTT
TRBJ1-2 | . | TRBV5-1 | . | CASSLAGGDYGYTF | TGCGCCAGCAGCTTGGCCGGGGGTGACTATGGCTACACCTTC
TRBJ1-3 | . | TRBV15 | . | CATSRGGSVSGTIYF | TGTGCCACCAGCAGAGGGGGCAGTGTCTCGGGCACCATATATTTT
TRBJ2-7 | . | TRBV11-2 | TRBD1 | CASSFPGQLYEQYF | TGTGCCAGCAGCTTCCCGGGACAGCTATACGAGCAGTACTTC
TRBJ2-7 | . | TRBV4-1 | TRBD2 | CASSQYEAGAPRFFVYEQYF | TGCGCCAGCAGCCAATACGAAGCGGGGGCCCCGAGGTTTTTTGTGTACGAGCAGTACTTC
TRBJ1-5 | once | TRBV19 | TRBD1 | CASSIGQGGNQPQHF | TGTGCCAGTAGTATAGGACAGGGAGGCAATCAGCCCCAGCATTTT
TRBJ2-3 | once | TRBV10-2 | . | CATGPPDTQYF | TGCGCCACCGGGCCCCCAGATACGCAGTATTTT
TRBJ2-2 | . | TRBV7-6 | TRBD2 | CASSSRGGNTGELFF | TGTGCCAGCAGCTCCCGCGGGGGGAACACCGGGGAGCTGTTTTTT
TRBJ2-4 | . | TRBV7-9 | TRBD2 | CASSLASGGAGAKNIQYF | TGTGCCAGCAGCTTGGCTAGCGGGGGGGCCGGGGCCAAAAACATTCAGTACTTC
TRBJ2-7 | . | TRBV4-1 | TRBD1 | CASSLDRGDYEQYF | TGCGCCAGCAGCCTGGACAGGGGTGACTACGAGCAGTACTTC
TRBJ1-2 | . | TRBV5-4 | . | CASSPPRQTSYGYTF | TGTGCCAGCAGCCCGCCGCGGCAGACGAGCTATGGCTACACCTTC
TRBJ2-5 | . | TRBV5-4 | TRBD1 | CASSLGQGETQYF | TGTGCCAGCAGCTTGGGACAGGGGGAGACCCAGTACTTC
TRBJ2-7 | . | TRBV7-9 | TRBD1 | CASSTPGQGSYEQYF | TGTGCCAGCAGCACCCCGGGACAGGGATCCTACGAGCAGTACTTC
TRBJ2-2 | . | TRBV19 | TRBD1 | CASSTPGGAGNTGELFF | TGTGCCAGTAGTACACCAGGGGGCGCGGGGAACACCGGGGAGCTGTTTTTT
TRBJ1-2 | once | TRBV19 | TRBD1 | CASNPTGQLPLPYGYTF | TGTGCCAGTAACCCGACAGGGCAATTGCCGCTACCCTATGGCTACACCTTC
TRBJ2-3 | . | TRBV18 | TRBD2 | CASSRDYDAGGAGDTQYF | TGTGCCAGCTCACGAGATTACGATGCGGGGGGGGCAGGAGATACGCAGTATTTT
TRBJ2-2 | . | TRBV4-1 | . | CASSQETLAGPGELFF | TGCGCCAGCAGCCAAGAAACACTAGCCGGCCCCGGGGAGCTGTTTTTT
TRBJ1-1 | . | TRBV7-6 | . | CASSYYGGPNTEAFF | TGTGCCAGCAGCTATTACGGGGGACCGAACACTGAAGCTTTCTTT
TRBJ1-6 | . | TRBV4-1 | . | CASSPGPWNSPLHF | TGCGCCAGCAGCCCCGGCCCGTGGAATTCACCCCTCCACTTT
TRBJ1-5 | . | TRBV4-1 | . | CASSQDSFRASNQPQHF | TGCGCCAGCAGCCAAGATTCATTCAGGGCTTCCAATCAGCCCCAGCATTTT
TRBJ1-6 | . | TRBV10-2 | . | CASSERNRATLHF | TGCGCCAGCAGTGAGAGGAACAGGGCCACCCTCCACTTT
TRBJ1-2 | . | TRBV12-3/TRBV12-4 | . | CASSLFLGYTF | TGTGCCAGCAGTTTATTCCTTGGCTACACCTTC